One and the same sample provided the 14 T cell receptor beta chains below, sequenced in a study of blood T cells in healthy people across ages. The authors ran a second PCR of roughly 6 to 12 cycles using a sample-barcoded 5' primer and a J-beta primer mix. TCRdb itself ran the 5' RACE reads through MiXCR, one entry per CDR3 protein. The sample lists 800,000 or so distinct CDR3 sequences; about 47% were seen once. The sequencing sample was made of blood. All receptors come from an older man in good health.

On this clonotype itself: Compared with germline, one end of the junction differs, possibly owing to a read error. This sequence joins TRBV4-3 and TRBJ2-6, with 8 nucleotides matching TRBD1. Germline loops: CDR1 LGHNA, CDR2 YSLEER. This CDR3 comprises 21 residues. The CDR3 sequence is CASSQDRWDRWAHSGADVLTF. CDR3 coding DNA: TGCGCCAGCAGCCAAGATCGGTGGGACAGGTGGGCCCACTCTGGGGCCGACGTCCTGACTTTC.

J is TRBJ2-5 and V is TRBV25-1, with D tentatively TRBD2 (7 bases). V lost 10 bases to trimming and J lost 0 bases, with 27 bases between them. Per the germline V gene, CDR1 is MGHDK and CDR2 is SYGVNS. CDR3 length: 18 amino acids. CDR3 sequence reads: CATRGGGRRGLHQETQYF. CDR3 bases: TGTGCCACCCGAGGGGGTGGAAGGAGGGGACTACACCAAGAGACCCAGTACTTC.

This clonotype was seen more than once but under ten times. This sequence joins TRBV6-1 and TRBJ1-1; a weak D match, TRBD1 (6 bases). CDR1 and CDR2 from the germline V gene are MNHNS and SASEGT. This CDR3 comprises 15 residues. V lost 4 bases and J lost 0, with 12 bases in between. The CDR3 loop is CASSAGVYMNTEAFF. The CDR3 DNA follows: TGTGCCAGCAGTGCAGGGGTGTACATGAACACTGAAGCTTTCTTT.

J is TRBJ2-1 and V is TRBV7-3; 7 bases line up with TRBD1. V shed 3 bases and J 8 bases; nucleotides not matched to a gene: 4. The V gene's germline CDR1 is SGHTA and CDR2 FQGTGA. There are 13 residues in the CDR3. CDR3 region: CASSLTGSDEQFF. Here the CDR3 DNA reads TGTGCCAGCAGCTTGACAGGGTCCGATGAGCAGTTCTTC.

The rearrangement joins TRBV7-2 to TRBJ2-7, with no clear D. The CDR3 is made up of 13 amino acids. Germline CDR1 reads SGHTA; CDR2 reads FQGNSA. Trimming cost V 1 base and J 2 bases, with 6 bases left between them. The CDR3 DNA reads TGTGCCAGCAGCTTAGGCATAACCTACGAGCAGTACTTC. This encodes CASSLGITYEQYF.

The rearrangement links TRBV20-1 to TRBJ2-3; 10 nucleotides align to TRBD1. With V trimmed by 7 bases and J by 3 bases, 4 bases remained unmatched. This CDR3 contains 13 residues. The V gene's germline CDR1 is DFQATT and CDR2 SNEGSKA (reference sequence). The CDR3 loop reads CSGQGARTDTQYF. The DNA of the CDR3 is TGCAGTGGACAGGGGGCGCGGACAGATACGCAGTATTTT.

The CDR3 nucleotides read TGTGCCAGCAGCCCTGACCTAGCGGGGACAGATACGCAGTATTTT. As protein: CASSPDLAGTDTQYF. The rearrangement uses TRBV12-3 or TRBV12-4 and TRBJ2-3; 9 nucleotides align to TRBD2. Trimming at V came to 6 bases and at J to 3 bases, leaving 7 bases not matched to a gene. The CDR3 is made up of 15 amino acids.

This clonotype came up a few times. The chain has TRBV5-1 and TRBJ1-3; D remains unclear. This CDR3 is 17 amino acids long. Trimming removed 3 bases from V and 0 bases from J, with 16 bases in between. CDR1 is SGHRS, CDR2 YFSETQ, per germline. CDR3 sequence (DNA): TGCGCCAGCAGCTCCGATCTACTCGAGTTCTCTGGAAACACCATATATTTT. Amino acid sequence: CASSSDLLEFSGNTIYF.

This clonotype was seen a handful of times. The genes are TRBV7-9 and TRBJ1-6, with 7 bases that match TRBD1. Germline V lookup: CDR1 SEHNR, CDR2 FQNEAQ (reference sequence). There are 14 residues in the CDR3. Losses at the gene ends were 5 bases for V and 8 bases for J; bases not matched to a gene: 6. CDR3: CASSRGPEDSPLHF. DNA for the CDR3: TGTGCCAGCAGCAGGGGGCCGGAGGATTCACCCCTCCACTTT.

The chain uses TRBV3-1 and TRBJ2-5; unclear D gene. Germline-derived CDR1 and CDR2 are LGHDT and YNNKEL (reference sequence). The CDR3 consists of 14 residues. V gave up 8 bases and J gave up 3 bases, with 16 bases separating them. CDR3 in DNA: TGTGCCAGCGGGTTGGCCCAGAGTGAAGAGACCCAGTACTTC. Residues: CASGLAQSEETQYF.

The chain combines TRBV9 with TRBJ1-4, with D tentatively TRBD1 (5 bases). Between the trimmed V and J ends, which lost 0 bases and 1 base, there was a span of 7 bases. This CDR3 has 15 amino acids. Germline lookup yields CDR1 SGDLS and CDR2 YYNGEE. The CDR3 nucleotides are TGTGCCAGCAGCGTAGCCCAGGGAACTAATGAAAAACTGTTTTTT. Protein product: CASSVAQGTNEKLFF.

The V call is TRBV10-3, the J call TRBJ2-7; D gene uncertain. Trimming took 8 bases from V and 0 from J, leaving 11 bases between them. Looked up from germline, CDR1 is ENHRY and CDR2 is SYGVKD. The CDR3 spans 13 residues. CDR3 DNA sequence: TGTGCCATCGCACCCCCCAACTCCTACGAGCAGTACTTC. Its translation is CAIAPPNSYEQYF.

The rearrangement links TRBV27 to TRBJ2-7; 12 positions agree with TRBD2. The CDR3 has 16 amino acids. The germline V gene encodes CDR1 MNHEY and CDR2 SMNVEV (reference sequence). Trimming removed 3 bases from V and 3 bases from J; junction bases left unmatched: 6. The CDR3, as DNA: TGTGCCAGCAGTTTTTCTTGGACTAGCGGGATCTACGAGCAGTACTTC. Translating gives CASSFSWTSGIYEQYF.

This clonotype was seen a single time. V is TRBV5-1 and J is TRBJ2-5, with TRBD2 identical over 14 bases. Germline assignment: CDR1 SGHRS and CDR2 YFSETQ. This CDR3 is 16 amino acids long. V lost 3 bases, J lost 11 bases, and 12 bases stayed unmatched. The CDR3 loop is CASSSGLAGVYDEQYF. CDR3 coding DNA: TGCGCCAGCAGCTCGGGACTAGCGGGAGTGTATGATGAGCAGTACTTC.